A single sample is the source of the 25 T cell receptor beta chains below, sequenced in a study of CD8 T cells in Susac syndrome. The RNA input was roughly 0.45 to 1 ug, and it was reverse transcribed with random hexamers. One entry per CDR3 protein results from TCRdb running MiXCR on the immunoSEQ multiplex PCR reads. The sample holds 150,000 to 200,000 distinct CDR3 sequences, around 94% seen once. Sequencing input: CD4+ T cells from PBMCs. These receptors came from a human donor with multiple sclerosis.

The chain carries TRBV3-1 and TRBJ1-2; possible D gene TRBD1, 6 bases. Germline V gene lookup returns CDR1 LGHDT and CDR2 YNNKEL (reference sequence). Deletions cut 3 bases from V and 7 bases from J, with 15 bases between. CDR3 length: 14 residues. CDR3 in amino acids: CASSQGAAAPGYTF. CDR3 nucleotides: TGTGCCAGCAGCCAGGGGGCGGCAGCCCCTGGCTACACCTTC.

The V and J genes are TRBV7-9 and TRBJ2-1; 11 bases line up with TRBD2. The CDR3 is made up of 14 amino acids. The ends lost 7 bases at V and 9 bases at J; junction bases unmatched: 8. From germline, CDR1 is SEHNR and CDR2 FQNEAQ (reference sequence). CDR3: CASKSSGRRIEQFF. The CDR3 DNA reads as TGTGCCAGCAAATCTAGCGGGAGGCGGATTGAGCAGTTCTTC.

Comment on this clonotype: One end of the junction fails to match germline, which may point to a read error. The chain recombines TRBV7-9 with TRBJ1-3, with a weak D call TRBD1 (6 bases). CDR3 size: 14 residues. The germline gives CDR1 SEHNR, CDR2 FQNEAQ (reference sequence). The CDR3 region is CASSLGGFGNTIYF. The CDR3 DNA reads TGTGCCAGCAGTTTAGGGGGATTTGGAAACACCATATATTTT. Looking up the rest from reference TRBV7-9 and TRBJ1-3 gives the full variable domain: DTGVSQNPRHKITKRGQNVTFRCDPISEHNRLYWYRQTLGQGPEFLTYFQNEAQLEKSRLLSDRFSAERPKGSFSTLEIQRTEQGDSAMYLCASSLGGFGNTIYFGEGSWLTVV.

The V call is TRBV30, the J call TRBJ2-2; D remains ambiguous. This CDR3 has 15 amino acids. CDR1 and CDR2 (germline): GTSNPN, SVGIG (reference sequence). The V gene lost 2 bases and the J gene lost 2 bases, with 12 bases spanning the gap. The CDR3 region has the DNA TGTGCCTGGAGTTTCCTCACTCGTAACACCGGGGAGCTGTTTTTT. This translates into CAWSFLTRNTGELFF.

This clonotype was counted once. One junction end disagrees with the germline gene, perhaps due to a read error. This chain joins TRBV7-9 and TRBJ1-3; a possible D gene is TRBD1 (5 bases). Germline V lookup: CDR1 SEHNR, CDR2 FQNEAQ (reference sequence). The CDR3 sequence is 11 residues long. The CDR3 spells CASSLDLGLPF. The CDR3 DNA reads as TGTGCCAGCAGCTTAGACCTGGGACTTCCATTT.

This chain joins TRBV4-1 and TRBJ2-3; no clear D. The V end lost 1 base, the J end lost 4 bases, and 15 bases lay between the germline ends. The germline V gene has CDR1 MGHRA and CDR2 YSYEKL. This CDR3 spans 16 amino acids. CDR3 coding DNA: TGCGCCAGCAGCCAAGTCGGTCTAGTAGTTTCAGATACGCAGTATTTT. Translating it yields CASSQVGLVVSDTQYF.

This rearrangement joins TRBV12-3 or TRBV12-4 to TRBJ1-2, with 11 bases aligning to TRBD1. With 6 bases clipped from V and 1 base from J, the junction kept 4 bases outside the gene matches. CDR3 length: 15 amino acids. This chain's CDR3 is CASRWTGGVNYGYTF. Written as DNA, the CDR3 is TGTGCCAGCAGGTGGACAGGGGGCGTTAACTATGGCTACACCTTC.

This chain joins TRBV7-9 and TRBJ2-2; 10 bases align to TRBD2. CDR3 length equals 15 residues. Unmatched junction bases numbered 5, after V lost 5 bases and J lost 5 bases. Germline V gene lookup returns CDR1 SEHNR and CDR2 FQNEAQ (reference sequence). The DNA of the CDR3 is TGTGCCAGCAGCATCGGACTAGCGGAGACCGGGGAGCTGTTTTTT. Encoded protein: CASSIGLAETGELFF.

V gene TRBV29-1 combines with J gene TRBJ1-1; TRBD1 is a possible D gene (5 bases). Deletions cut 7 bases from V and 3 bases from J, with 18 bases between. CDR1 and CDR2 from the germline V gene are SQVTM and ANQGSEA. CDR3 length equals 14 residues. In DNA, the CDR3 is TGCAGCGCAATAGCCGGGGCTTCGTACACTGAAGCTTTCTTT. Its translation is CSAIAGASYTEAFF.

The chain carries TRBV7-2 and TRBJ1-5; 7 nucleotides line up with TRBD1. The V and J ends lost 7 bases and 6 bases, in that order; junction bases with no gene match: 9. This CDR3 is 14 amino acids long. Germline V gene sequence: CDR1 SGHTA, CDR2 FQGNSA. Written as DNA, the CDR3 is TGTGCCAGCACCCCAGCGGCAGGGGGTCAGCCCCAGCATTTT. Protein sequence: CASTPAAGGQPQHF.

This chain connects TRBV6-2 or TRBV6-3 to TRBJ1-1, with 7 bases aligning to TRBD1. V was clipped by 0 bases and J by 6 bases; unmatched bases: 1. The CDR3 extends over 13 amino acids. Germline CDR1 reads MNHEY; CDR2 reads SVGEGT. The CDR3 spells CASSYSDRAEAFF. As DNA, the CDR3 is TGTGCCAGCAGTTACTCCGACAGGGCTGAAGCTTTCTTT.

The rearrangement links TRBV10-3 to TRBJ2-7; D ambiguous. Trimming stripped 7 bases from V and 0 bases from J, with 10 bases between. Germline V gene lookup returns CDR1 ENHRY and CDR2 SYGVKD. CDR3 length equals 13 residues. CDR3 residues: CAIKGVVSYEQYF. The CDR3 DNA reads TGTGCCATCAAAGGCGTCGTCTCCTACGAGCAGTACTTC.

This rearrangement joins TRBV29-1 to TRBJ1-2, with D perhaps TRBD1 (5 bases). There are 13 residues in the CDR3. Germline V gene sequence: CDR1 SQVTM, CDR2 ANQGSEA. V was trimmed by 3 bases and J by 8 bases, leaving 16 bases between them. The CDR3 region has the DNA TGCAGCGTTGATCCTAAAGGGGTGCTGGGCTACACCTTC. This codes for CSVDPKGVLGYTF. Full variable domain (remainder filled in from reference TRBV29-1 and TRBJ1-2): SAVISQKPSRDICQRGTSLTIQCQVDSQVTMMFWYRQQPGQSLTLIATANQGSEATYESGFVIDKFPISRPNLTFSTLTVSNMSPEDSSIYLCSVDPKGVLGYTFGSGTRLTVV.

This clonotype was picked up one time. The genes are TRBV6-5 and TRBJ2-2; 8 nucleotides line up with TRBD2. CDR3 size: 14 residues. The germline CDR1 and CDR2 sequences are MNHEY and SVGAGI. Trimming removed 6 bases from V and 8 bases from J; junction bases left unmatched: 8. CDR3: CASSPVAGSGELFF. DNA for the CDR3: TGTGCCAGCAGCCCTGTAGCGGGAAGTGGGGAGCTGTTTTTT.

The chain employs TRBV20-1 and TRBJ1-1; no reliable D call. Germline V gives CDR1 DFQATT, CDR2 SNEGSKA (reference sequence). The germline V and J ends were trimmed by 0 bases and 3 bases, with 23 bases remaining between them. The CDR3 spans 18 residues. The CDR3 DNA is TGCAGTGCTAGAGATTGGGCGAGCCCCGGGAACCGGGACACTGAAGCTTTCTTT. Its translation is CSARDWASPGNRDTEAFF.

The chain is built from TRBV20-1 and TRBJ2-6; the match to TRBD2 covers 13 bases. This CDR3 contains 18 residues. V trimming: 0 bases; J trimming: 0 bases; junction bases outside the gene matches: 2. Germline CDR1 DFQATT, CDR2 SNEGSKA (reference sequence). CDR3 amino acids: CSARDGTSGTSGANVLTF. CDR3 nucleotides: TGCAGTGCTAGAGATGGGACTAGCGGGACCTCTGGGGCCAACGTCCTGACTTTC.

The chain is built from TRBV30 and TRBJ1-4; D unclear. Germline CDR1 and CDR2: GTSNPN and SVGIG (reference sequence). The CDR3 is 13 amino acids. V lost 1 base, J lost 3 bases, and 6 bases lay in between. The CDR3 loop is CAWSGYPNEKLFF. The CDR3 DNA reads TGTGCCTGGAGTGGATATCCTAATGAAAAACTGTTTTTT. Full variable domain (outside the CDR3, taken from reference TRBV30 and TRBJ1-4): SQTIHQWPATLVQPVGSPLSLECTVEGTSNPNLYWYRQAAGRGLQLLFYSVGIGQISSEVPQNLSASRPQDRQFILSSKKLLLSDSGFYLCAWSGYPNEKLFFGSGTQLSVL.

This chain links TRBV27 with TRBJ2-7; TRBD1 agrees at 9 bases. The CDR3 is 14 residues long. Germline assignment: CDR1 MNHEY and CDR2 SMNVEV (reference sequence). V shed 5 bases and J 5 bases; nucleotides not matched to a gene: 7. The CDR3 sequence: CASSEGDRENEQYF. The CDR3 DNA sequence: TGTGCCAGCAGTGAAGGGGACAGGGAAAACGAGCAGTACTTC.

The chain joins TRBV30 to TRBJ1-5; D is uncertain. The CDR3 extends over 13 amino acids. Trimming removed 0 bases from V and 5 bases from J, with 8 bases in between. From germline, CDR1 is GTSNPN and CDR2 SVGIG (reference sequence). The CDR3 nucleotides are TGTGCCTGGAGTGTAATGAGCGATCAGCCCCAGCATTTT. It specifies CAWSVMSDQPQHF.

The gene calls are TRBV15 and TRBJ2-3; D is unclear. Germline CDR1 reads LNHNV; CDR2 reads YYDKDF (reference sequence). The CDR3 is 14 amino acids. With 0 bases removed from V and 5 bases from J, the gap between germline ends came to 9 bases. This chain's CDR3 is CATSRDQVRDTQYF. The CDR3 coding sequence is TGTGCCACCAGCAGAGATCAAGTGAGAGATACGCAGTATTTT.

The chain recombines TRBV5-1 with TRBJ2-1; D remains unclear. Trimming took 4 bases from V and 5 from J, leaving 16 bases between them. The CDR3 is 15 residues long. Germline CDR1 reads SGHRS; CDR2 reads YFSETQ. The CDR3 loop is CASSPIRTGDNEQFF. CDR3 sequence (DNA): TGCGCCAGCAGCCCAATCCGGACGGGTGACAATGAGCAGTTCTTC.

The chain combines TRBV3-1 with TRBJ1-2; D is uncertain. This CDR3 contains 16 residues. V was cut by 1 base and J by 4 bases, with 16 bases left in between. Germline V CDR1 and CDR2: LGHDT, YNNKEL (reference sequence). The CDR3 nucleotides read TGTGCCAGCAGCCAAGTAGTAGGCCAGAACCTCTATGGCTACACCTTC. Translation: CASSQVVGQNLYGYTF. The full variable domain, rest sourced from reference TRBV3-1 and TRBJ1-2, is DTAVSQTPKYLVTQMGNDKSIKCEQNLGHDTMYWYKQDSKKFLKIMFSYNNKELIINETVPNRFSPKSPDKAHLNLHINSLELGDSAVYFCASSQVVGQNLYGYTFGSGTRLTVV.

This chain uses TRBV11-2 with TRBJ2-2; 10 nucleotides line up with TRBD2. The CDR3 loop spans 15 amino acids. V was pared by 2 bases and J by 8 bases, with 5 bases of the junction left unmatched. The germline V gene encodes CDR1 SGHAT and CDR2 FQNNGV. CDR3 in amino acids: CASSLLAGGPGELFF. The CDR3 DNA follows: TGTGCCAGCAGCTTATTAGCGGGAGGTCCTGGGGAGCTGTTTTTT.

The chain carries TRBV5-1 and TRBJ1-2; a weak D match, TRBD1 (5 bases). This CDR3 contains 17 residues. V gave up 5 bases and J gave up 7 bases, with 27 bases separating them. Per the germline V gene, CDR1 is SGHRS and CDR2 is YFSETQ. CDR3 DNA sequence: TGCGCCAGCAGGGACCCACCCCTGACCCGGGGGGATGGTGGCTACACCTTC. Translated, it gives CASRDPPLTRGDGGYTF.

The chain links TRBV5-1 to TRBJ1-1; possible D gene TRBD1, 6 bases. V was cut by 4 bases and J by 11 bases, with 18 bases left in between. CDR1 is SGHRS, CDR2 YFSETQ, per germline. The CDR3 contains 13 residues. For the CDR3, the DNA is TGCGCCAGCAGCCCAGGAGTCGAGGGGGTTGCTTTCTTT. This translates into CASSPGVEGVAFF.